The rows below give T cell receptor beta chains drawn from one sample of a study of human T cells and chemical hapten exposure. MiXCR was run by TCRdb on the RACE reads, yielding one entry per CDR3 protein. The sample holds over 300,000 distinct CDR3 sequences; 4% to 6% are singletons and the top ten take approximately 2.4%. The material sequenced was whole blood, taken in connection with sensitization to the hapten diphenylcyclopropenone (DPC). The receptor source for this set is a woman aged 45-60 years with alopecia areata. Some clones in this sample may be carry-over from other donors' samples. Both conserved end residues are part of each CDR3. A D gene is named only where the DNA matches it firmly. Clone size is shown for a subset of rows, as once, few, many or a class of expanded clone.

d_gene: TRBD2; v_gene: TRBV28; abundance: few; j_gene: TRBJ2-1; CDR3nt: TGTGCCAGCAGTCCCCCGGGGGGGTTCGAGTTCTTC; CDR3aa: CASSPPGGFEFF
d_gene: .; v_gene: TRBV2; abundance: .; j_gene: TRBJ1-1; CDR3nt: TGTGCCAGCAGTCTTCACCCAGCCCTTAACACTGAAGCTTTCTTT; CDR3aa: CASSLHPALNTEAFF
d_gene: TRBD2; v_gene: TRBV4-2; abundance: many; j_gene: TRBJ2-3; CDR3nt: TGTGCCAGCAGCCAAGACCTAGCGGGGGCTGAAGATACGCAGTATTTT; CDR3aa: CASSQDLAGAEDTQYF
d_gene: TRBD1; v_gene: TRBV12-3/TRBV12-4; abundance: many; j_gene: TRBJ1-2; CDR3nt: TGTGCCAGCAGTACTGGGACAGGGCCCTATGGCTACACCTTC; CDR3aa: CASSTGTGPYGYTF
d_gene: .; v_gene: TRBV2; abundance: .; j_gene: TRBJ2-1; CDR3nt: TGTGCCAGCGAAGGGGGGGAGCATGAGCAGTTCTTC; CDR3aa: CASEGGEHEQFF
d_gene: .; v_gene: TRBV6-1; abundance: once; j_gene: TRBJ1-5; CDR3nt: TGTGCCAGCAGTGAGGGAGGGTGGGATCAGCCCCAGCATTTT; CDR3aa: CASSEGGWDQPQHF
d_gene: TRBD2; v_gene: TRBV5-1; abundance: many; j_gene: TRBJ2-7; CDR3nt: TGCGCCAGCAGCCTTAGGGCCGGACTAGCCCTAAGCTCCTACGAGCAGTACTTC; CDR3aa: CASSLRAGLALSSYEQYF
d_gene: .; v_gene: TRBV6-2/TRBV6-3; abundance: many; j_gene: TRBJ2-3; CDR3nt: TGTGCCAGCAGTTACTCCGGGTTTATGGATACGCAGTATTTT; CDR3aa: CASSYSGFMDTQYF
d_gene: TRBD2; v_gene: TRBV9; abundance: many; j_gene: TRBJ2-1; CDR3nt: TGTGCCAGCAGCTCTTGGGGACTAGCGGGAGGTAATAATGAGCAGTTCTTC; CDR3aa: CASSSWGLAGGNNEQFF
d_gene: .; v_gene: TRBV10-3; abundance: .; j_gene: TRBJ2-7; CDR3nt: TGTGCCATCAGTGACCAGTTTAACGAGCAGTACTTC; CDR3aa: CAISDQFNEQYF
d_gene: .; v_gene: TRBV12-3/TRBV12-4; abundance: .; j_gene: TRBJ1-1; CDR3nt: TGTGCCAGCAGGGGGGTCCTCGAAGCTTTCTTT; CDR3aa: CASRGVLEAFF
d_gene: .; v_gene: TRBV5-5; abundance: .; j_gene: TRBJ1-1; CDR3nt: TGTGCCAGCAGCTCTTGGGGCGCCATGAACACTGAAGCTTTCTTT; CDR3aa: CASSSWGAMNTEAFF
d_gene: TRBD2; v_gene: TRBV4-2; abundance: .; j_gene: TRBJ2-2; CDR3nt: TGTGCCAGCAGCCAAGCGCTAGCGGGGGGCCCAACCGGGGAGCTGTTTTTT; CDR3aa: CASSQALAGGPTGELFF
d_gene: .; v_gene: TRBV7-2; abundance: .; j_gene: TRBJ2-3; CDR3nt: TGTGCCAGCAGCCCCCCGGACAGTTCTAGCACAGATACGCAGTATTTT; CDR3aa: CASSPPDSSSTDTQYF
d_gene: TRBD1; v_gene: TRBV3-1; abundance: few; j_gene: TRBJ2-7; CDR3nt: TGTGCCAGCAGTTCTGACAGGGATGGGTCCTACGAGCAGTACTTC; CDR3aa: CASSSDRDGSYEQYF
d_gene: .; v_gene: TRBV12-3/TRBV12-4; abundance: many; j_gene: TRBJ2-7; CDR3nt: TGTGCCAGCAGTTTTAAGGTGGAGGGTCGGCAGTACTTC; CDR3aa: CASSFKVEGRQYF
d_gene: .; v_gene: TRBV5-6; abundance: many; j_gene: TRBJ2-3; CDR3nt: TGTGCCAGCAGTTCCGCAGGACTTCCAATCAAACATACGCAGTATTTT; CDR3aa: CASSSAGLPIKHTQYF
d_gene: .; v_gene: TRBV12-3/TRBV12-4; abundance: .; j_gene: TRBJ2-1; CDR3nt: TGTGCCAGCAGTTTCACCGCCGCCAACCCGTTCTTC; CDR3aa: CASSFTAANPFF
d_gene: .; v_gene: TRBV7-9; abundance: many; j_gene: TRBJ1-2; CDR3nt: TGTGCCAGCAGCTTATTGACACTCTATGGCTACACCTTC; CDR3aa: CASSLLTLYGYTF
d_gene: TRBD1; v_gene: TRBV5-6; abundance: few; j_gene: TRBJ1-5; CDR3nt: TGTGCCAGCAGCTTAACCGGGACAGGGAGAAATCAGCCCCAGCATTTT; CDR3aa: CASSLTGTGRNQPQHF
d_gene: .; v_gene: TRBV5-1; abundance: many; j_gene: TRBJ2-7; CDR3nt: TGCGCCAGCACCCTGTCGGGGTTCGAGCAGTACTTC; CDR3aa: CASTLSGFEQYF
d_gene: .; v_gene: TRBV27; abundance: .; j_gene: TRBJ2-4; CDR3nt: TGTGCCAGCAGATCCCTCGAGGCCAAAAACATTCAGTACTTC; CDR3aa: CASRSLEAKNIQYF